Listed below are T cell receptor beta chains from one sample, sequenced in a study of T cell responses to AZD1222 COVID-19 vaccine. Libraries were prepared by immunoSEQ multiplex PCR; TCRdb keeps only in-frame clonotypes and omits some of them. The sample has about 220,000 clones, under 95% seen once; the top ten hold 0.9% to 1.1%. Material: peripheral blood, obtained on day 0 of MenACWY control vaccination. The receptors were gathered from an adult in good health. CDR3s include the opening cysteine and the closing phenylalanine or tryptophan. A D gene is named only where the DNA matches it firmly. Not all rows give a size; the values are once, few, many and, for expanded clones, a class.

D: -
J: TRBJ1-6
size: -
V: TRBV6-5
length: 15
CDR3: CASIRTASYNSPLHF
DNA: TGTGCCAGCATAAGGACAGCTTCCTATAATTCACCCCTCCACTTT

D: -
J: TRBJ2-5
size: -
V: TRBV7-2
length: 12
CDR3: CASSLSGPTQYF
DNA: TGTGCCAGCAGCTTAAGTGGGCCTACCCAGTACTTC

D: -
J: TRBJ1-1
size: -
V: TRBV6-5
length: 11
CDR3: CASSWGPEAFF
DNA: TGTGCCAGCAGTTGGGGGCCTGAAGCTTTCTTT

D: TRBD1
J: TRBJ2-7
size: -
V: TRBV4-1
length: 15
CDR3: CASSLRDSQSYEQYF
DNA: TGCGCCAGCAGCCTCAGGGACAGCCAGAGCTACGAGCAGTACTTC

D: TRBD1
J: TRBJ1-2
size: -
V: TRBV2
length: 14
CDR3: CASGPTQGAYGYTF
DNA: TGTGCAAGCGGGCCGACCCAGGGGGCCTACGGCTACACCTTC

D: TRBD2
J: TRBJ2-1
size: -
V: TRBV3-1/TRBV3-2
length: 16
CDR3: CASSQGASGGHNEQFF
DNA: TGTGCCAGCAGCCAAGGGGCTAGCGGGGGGCACAATGAGCAGTTCTTC

D: -
J: TRBJ2-1
size: once
V: TRBV27
length: 14
CDR3: CASSAYRVNNEQFF
DNA: TGTGCCAGCAGTGCCTACAGGGTTAACAATGAGCAGTTCTTC

D: -
J: TRBJ1-5
size: -
V: TRBV5-5
length: 16
CDR3: CASSLYGTGSNQPQHF
DNA: TGTGCCAGCAGCTTGTACGGAACAGGGAGCAATCAGCCCCAGCATTTT

D: -
J: TRBJ1-2
size: -
V: TRBV10-1
length: 13
CDR3: CARRDYQCCGYTF
DNA: -

D: -
J: TRBJ1-2
size: -
V: TRBV13
length: 16
CDR3: CASSLKSVRINYGYTF
DNA: TGTGCCAGCAGCTTGAAATCGGTGAGAATTAACTATGGCTACACCTTC

D: TRBD1
J: TRBJ1-2
size: few
V: TRBV30
length: 17
CDR3: CAWRATGDRGSNYGYTF
DNA: TGTGCCTGGAGAGCCACCGGGGACAGGGGGTCTAACTATGGCTACACCTTC

D: TRBD1
J: TRBJ1-3
size: -
V: TRBV4-3
length: 15
CDR3: CASSQVRTGLDTIYF
DNA: TGCGCCAGCAGCCAAGTTAGGACAGGGCTGGACACCATATATTTT

D: -
J: TRBJ1-1
size: -
V: TRBV7-9
length: 12
CDR3: CASSPQGNEAFF
DNA: TGTGCCAGCAGCCCCCAGGGGAACGAGGCTTTCTTT

D: -
J: TRBJ1-5
size: -
V: TRBV28
length: 13
CDR3: CASSFFTGYPQHF
DNA: TGTGCCAGCAGTTTTTTTACAGGGTACCCCCAGCATTTT

D: -
J: TRBJ2-2
size: -
V: TRBV13
length: 14
CDR3: CASSSPREAGELFF
DNA: TGTGCCAGCAGCTCGCCACGCGAGGCCGGGGAGCTGTTTTTT

D: -
J: TRBJ1-6
size: -
V: TRBV6-5
length: 14
CDR3: CASSGRSLNSPLHF
DNA: TGTGCCAGCAGCGGCAGGTCCCTTAATTCACCCCTCCACTTT

D: -
J: TRBJ1-5
size: -
V: TRBV6-2/TRBV6-3
length: 17
CDR3: CASSYSVYGWSNQPQHF
DNA: TGTGCCAGCAGTTACTCAGTATATGGCTGGAGCAATCAGCCCCAGCATTTT

D: -
J: TRBJ1-1
size: -
V: TRBV19
length: 16
CDR3: CASSSPIDPEGTEAFF
DNA: TGTGCCAGTAGTAGCCCGATTGACCCAGAAGGCACTGAAGCTTTCTTT

D: -
J: TRBJ1-5
size: -
V: TRBV30
length: 13
CDR3: CAWSLTSNQPQHF
DNA: TGTGCCTGGAGTCTGACATCAAATCAGCCCCAGCATTTT

D: -
J: TRBJ2-7
size: -
V: TRBV2
length: 14
CDR3: CAGVRGRPSYEQYF
DNA: TGTGCCGGCGTCCGTGGCAGGCCCTCCTACGAGCAGTACTTC

D: TRBD1
J: TRBJ1-1
size: -
V: TRBV28
length: 13
CDR3: CASRRQGSTEAFF
DNA: TGTGCCAGCAGGCGACAGGGCTCCACTGAAGCTTTCTTT

D: -
J: TRBJ1-2
size: -
V: TRBV7-2
length: 14
CDR3: CASSPHGSNYGYTF
DNA: TGTGCCAGCAGCCCGCATGGGTCGAACTATGGCTACACCTTC

D: -
J: TRBJ2-3
size: -
V: TRBV7-9
length: 13
CDR3: CASSLEGPDTQYF
DNA: TGTGCCAGCAGCTTAGAGGGACCAGATACGCAGTATTTT

D: -
J: TRBJ2-1
size: once
V: TRBV20-1
length: 11
CDR3: CSARDKKAQFF
DNA: TGCAGTGCTAGAGATAAAAAAGCGCAGTTCTTC

D: -
J: TRBJ1-3
size: -
V: TRBV5-1
length: 15
CDR3: CASSLDATSGNTIYF
DNA: TGCGCCAGCAGCTTGGACGCAACCTCTGGAAACACCATATATTTT

D: -
J: TRBJ1-2
size: -
V: TRBV7-2
length: 11
CDR3: CASSSRYGYTF
DNA: TGTGCCAGCAGCTCGCGCTATGGCTACACCTTC

D: -
J: TRBJ1-5
size: -
V: TRBV5-4
length: 14
CDR3: CASSLGGGNQPQHF
DNA: TGTGCCAGCAGCTTGGGGGGGGGCAATCAGCCCCAGCATTTT

D: TRBD2
J: TRBJ2-3
size: once
V: TRBV6-5
length: 13
CDR3: CASSYSGGNTQYF
DNA: TGTGCCAGCAGTTACTCGGGGGGGAATACGCAGTATTTT

D: -
J: TRBJ2-4
size: once
V: TRBV20-1
length: 14
CDR3: CSASWRLAKNIQYF
DNA: TGCAGTGCTAGTTGGCGGCTAGCCAAAAACATTCAGTACTTC

D: TRBD1
J: TRBJ2-5
size: -
V: TRBV18
length: 14
CDR3: CASSQGQGAETQYF
DNA: TGTGCCAGCTCACAGGGACAGGGGGCAGAGACCCAGTACTTC

D: -
J: TRBJ1-6
size: once
V: TRBV30
length: 15
CDR3: CAWSELGTGISPLHF
DNA: TGTGCCTGGAGTGAGTTGGGAACCGGGATTTCACCCCTCCACTTT

D: -
J: TRBJ1-2
size: -
V: TRBV4-3
length: 11
CDR3: CASSQNYGYTF
DNA: TGCGCCAGCAGCCAAAACTATGGCTACACCTTC

D: -
J: TRBJ1-5
size: -
V: TRBV6-6
length: 16
CDR3: CASSYSTPQGNQPQHF
DNA: TGTGCCAGCAGTTACTCTACACCACAGGGCAATCAGCCCCAGCATTTT

D: -
J: TRBJ1-2
size: -
V: TRBV7-2
length: 16
CDR3: CASSLGLRGSDYGYTF
DNA: TGTGCCAGCAGCTTAGGTCTGCGGGGAAGTGACTATGGCTACACCTTC

D: -
J: TRBJ1-1
size: once
V: TRBV7-9
length: 14
CDR3: CASSYGQGNTEAFF
DNA: TGTGCCAGCAGCTACGGGCAGGGGAACACTGAAGCTTTCTTT

D: TRBD1
J: TRBJ1-5
size: -
V: TRBV12-3/TRBV12-4
length: 11
CDR3: CASRPRGQGIF
DNA: TGTGCCAGCAGACCTAGGGGACAGGGGATTTTT